Listed below are T cell receptor beta chains from one sample, sequenced in a study of blood T cells in healthy people across ages. TCRdb analysed the 5' RACE reads with MiXCR anew, one entry per CDR3 protein. The profile shows 800,000 to 1,000,000 distinct CDR3 sequences, around 46% of them singletons. Sequences were obtained from blood. The origin of the receptors is a man between 25 and 39 years old in good health. Both conserved end residues are trimmed from each CDR3.

>TRBJ2-5|TRBV28
ASSPPGQKETQY
>TRBJ2-5|TRBV29-1
SVEKQGETQY
>TRBJ1-1|TRBV6-2/TRBV6-3
ASSYEAGLEAF
>-|TRBV20-1
SARDSFGQGGYEQY
>TRBJ2-2|TRBV4-3
ASSQERTGAGELF
>TRBJ2-1|TRBV15
ATSSYGSYNEQF
>TRBJ2-1|TRBV11-1
ASSSGGPSSYNEQF
>TRBJ1-1|TRBV13
ASSTLQRGAF
>TRBJ2-5|TRBV2
ASGFTGPTETQY
>TRBJ1-4|TRBV10-3
AINGATNEKLF
>TRBJ2-3|TRBV29-1
SVDSDRATDTQY
>TRBJ2-1|TRBV11-3
ASSLDLRNYNEQF
>TRBJ2-5|TRBV27
ASSLSVGTQETQY
>TRBJ2-3|TRBV7-7
ASSPTSGPTDTQY
>TRBJ2-1|TRBV9
ASSPQGRGEYNEQF
>TRBJ2-7|TRBV10-3
AISDQVEQY
>TRBJ2-1|TRBV4-3
ASSQGGYKNNEQF
>TRBJ1-2|TRBV14
ASSQTQGYYGYT
>TRBJ2-1|TRBV6-2/TRBV6-3
ASSLGTSRNNEQF
>TRBJ2-5|TRBV20-1
SANQGKETQY
>TRBJ2-1|TRBV3-1
ASSQDTGTYNGQF
>TRBJ2-3|TRBV5-1
ASSSGQGVWTIRQY
>TRBJ2-5|TRBV24-1
ATSPRLLRRY
>TRBJ1-1|TRBV27
ASSPPTGLKAF
>TRBJ2-7|TRBV6-2/TRBV6-3
ASSSGQHNYEQY
>TRBJ1-6|TRBV2
ASSGTESSYNSPLH
>TRBJ1-5|TRBV10-3
ATGQNNQPQH
>TRBJ2-1|TRBV7-8
ASSRPESYNEQF
>TRBJ2-1|TRBV25-1
ASSEYSDRNEQF
>TRBJ2-3|TRBV29-1
SVERQGTDTQY
>TRBJ2-7|TRBV2
ARTGPGSYEQY
>TRBJ2-7|TRBV7-2
ASSRLGAADSYEQY
>TRBJ1-5|TRBV5-5
ASSLSGVNQPQH
>TRBJ2-7|TRBV20-1
SAPSSGAHRNEQY
>TRBJ2-1|TRBV7-2
ASSPQQSSYNEQF
>TRBJ1-2|TRBV5-1
ASSSSGEGYT
>TRBJ2-3|TRBV15
ATSRDRTSGLSTDTQY
>TRBJ2-1|TRBV28
ASSVSGGDNEQF
>TRBJ2-6|TRBV24-1
APKGSSGANVLT
>TRBJ2-3|TRBV29-1
SADRDRGLNTQY
>TRBJ2-7|TRBV12-3/TRBV12-4
ASRETGSSYEQY
>TRBJ2-2|TRBV27
ASSLFRGGELF
>TRBJ1-2|TRBV6-5
ASSSESGRNGYT